There are a few counts of the clone carrying this T cell receptor (beta chain). Its antigen is unknown. Individual cDNA molecules each received unique molecular identifiers attached to them. One entry per CDR3 protein, called by TCRdb with MiXCR from the 5' RACE reads. The profile shows 100,000 to 150,000 distinct CDR3 sequences, about 15% of them singletons. Germline values: CDR1 SGHVS, CDR2 FNYEAQ. This CDR3 is built from 16 residues. V dropped 5 bases and J dropped 3 bases, with 16 bases sitting between them. This record belongs to a study of early T cells in non-severe SARS-CoV-2 infection. Study summary: With bulk RNA from unsorted whole blood as input, sequencing yielded unpaired chains.

Study observations and caveats: A preference for anti-spike CD8 responses marked VDJdb matching, which missed private and CD4 specificities.

This TCR derives from an adult who was a healthcare worker with PCR-confirmed SARS-CoV-2 infection or an uninfected control (not recorded which). Sequencing was done on a sample of whole blood. The V and J genes are TRBV7-6 and TRBJ2-2, with D perhaps matching TRBD2 (6 bases). The CDR3 coding sequence is TGTGCCAGCAGCCCAGGGTACGGAGGGGACACCGGGGAGCTGTTTTTT. Residues: CASSPGYGGDTGELFF. Variable domain in full (rest from reference TRBV7-6 and TRBJ2-2): GAGVSQSPRYKVTKRGQDVALRCDPISGHVSLYWYRQALGQGPEFLTYFNYEAQQDKSGLPNDRFSAERPEGSISTLTIQRTEQRDSAMYRCASSPGYGGDTGELFFGEGSRLTVL.